Each of the 23 T cell receptor beta chains below was sequenced from the same sample in a study of blood T cell repertoires in COVID-19. Sequenced by immunoSEQ multiplex PCR; TCRdb stores in-frame clones only, minus some. The sample shows a few hundred thousand clones, about 90% of them seen only once. Sequenced: PBMCs or T cells enriched from blood (not recorded which). The receptors were sampled from a man aged 25 to 40 who had recovered from COVID-19.

Notes on this clone: The same CDR3 arises from other DNA sequences in this sample as well. The J gene is TRBJ1-5, the V gene TRBV30, with TRBD1 matching over 8 bases. This CDR3 has 13 amino acids. Germline CDR1 reads GTSNPN; CDR2 reads SVGIG (reference sequence). V was pared by 2 bases and J by 6 bases, with 3 bases of the junction left unmatched. The CDR3 sequence: CAWSSRGRQPQHF. The DNA of the CDR3 is TGTGCCTGGAGTAGCAGGGGGCGTCAGCCCCAGCATTTT. The whole variable domain, remainder taken from reference TRBV30 and TRBJ1-5, is SQTIHQWPATLVQPVGSPLSLECTVEGTSNPNLYWYRQAAGRGLQLLFYSVGIGQISSEVPQNLSASRPQDRQFILSSKKLLLSDSGFYLCAWSSRGRQPQHFGDGTRLSIL.

This chain connects TRBV10-3 to TRBJ1-1; D unclear. The length of the CDR3 is 14 residues. Germline loops: CDR1 ENHRY, CDR2 SYGVKD. Trimming stripped 4 bases from V and 1 base from J, with 10 bases between. The CDR3 sequence is CAISVEGGNTEAFF. The CDR3 DNA sequence: TGTGCCATCAGTGTTGAGGGCGGGAACACTGAAGCTTTCTTT.

This clone was detected once. V and J are TRBV23-1 and TRBJ2-7; 7 bases map to TRBD1. TRBV23-1 is marked as an open reading frame, function uncertain. This CDR3 spans 13 amino acids. V was pared by 10 bases and J by 3 bases, with 9 bases of the junction left unmatched. CDR3 residues: CAIMRQGVYEQYF. The CDR3 region has the DNA TGCGCCATCATGAGACAGGGTGTCTACGAGCAGTACTTC.

The J gene is TRBJ1-5, the V gene TRBV27, with a tentative D call TRBD1 (5 bases). The CDR3 totals 18 residues. Germline V lookup: CDR1 MNHEY, CDR2 SMNVEV (reference sequence). The germline V and J ends were trimmed by 5 bases and 12 bases, with 32 bases remaining between them. The CDR3 DNA reads TGTGCCAGCAGTCTACCCCCAGGGAGGGATCTATACTTAGGACGCCAGCATTTT. It yields the protein CASSLPPGRDLYLGRQHF.

The gene calls are TRBV7-9 and TRBJ1-4; the D gene is possibly TRBD1 (6 bases). Between the trimmed V and J ends, which lost 1 base and 5 bases, there was a span of 17 bases. Germline V gene data show CDR1 as SEHNR and CDR2 as FQNEAQ (reference sequence). The CDR3 extends over 17 amino acids. The CDR3 DNA reads as TGTGCCAGCAGCTTAGTGTTGAGAGCGGGGGCGAATGAAAAACTGTTTTTT. This codes for CASSLVLRAGANEKLFF.

The chain joins TRBV5-5 to TRBJ2-7; tentative D call: TRBD2 (6 bases). V lost 4 bases and J 3 bases, leaving 14 bases between the germline ends. There are 14 residues in the CDR3. CDR1 and CDR2 from the germline V gene are SGHKS and YYEKEE (reference sequence). CDR3 sequence: CASSRETLNYEQYF. The DNA of the CDR3 is TGTGCCAGCAGCCGGGAGACCTTAAACTACGAGCAGTACTTC.

In nucleotides, the CDR3 is TGTGCCAGTAGTATAGATCTGACAGCCGGCAACTATGGCTACACCTTC. Translation: CASSIDLTAGNYGYTF. V is TRBV19 and J is TRBJ1-2, with D maybe TRBD1 (5 bases). The CDR3 runs 16 residues. Between the trimmed V and J ends, which lost 0 bases and 2 bases, there was a span of 13 bases. The germline V gene has CDR1 LNHDA and CDR2 SQIVND (reference sequence). The full variable domain, with the rest looked up from reference TRBV19 and TRBJ1-2, is DGGITQSPKYLFRKEGQNVTLSCEQNLNHDAMYWYRQDPGQGLRLIYYSQIVNDFQKGDIAEGYSVSREKKESFPLTVTSAQKNPTAFYLCASSIDLTAGNYGYTFGSGTRLTVV.

The V gene is TRBV4-2, the J gene TRBJ1-1; D remains ambiguous. The length of the CDR3 is 14 residues. Trimming shortened V by 4 bases and J by 1 base, and 10 bases separated the two germline ends. Germline CDR1 is LGHNA and CDR2 is YNFKEQ. The CDR3 bases are TGTGCCAGCAGCCCCGAAGGGAGGAACACTGAAGCTTTCTTT. This codes for CASSPEGRNTEAFF.

This clone was observed a handful of times. The J gene is TRBJ1-2, the V gene TRBV29-1; 7 bases are a match to TRBD1. This CDR3 contains 13 residues. J was trimmed by 5 bases and V by 6 bases; bases with no gene match: 9. Germline-derived CDR1 and CDR2 are SQVTM and ANQGSEA. The chain's CDR3 is CSVTETGLYGYTF. CDR3 in DNA: TGCAGCGTCACGGAGACAGGGTTATATGGCTACACCTTC.

The J gene is TRBJ2-5, the V gene TRBV28; TRBD1 matches at 11 bases. The J segment lost 5 bases and the V segment lost 7 bases, leaving 3 bases of the junction unmatched. CDR1 and CDR2 (germline): MDHEN, SYDVKM. CDR3 length equals 13 residues. The CDR3 DNA reads as TGTGCCAGCACGCGGACAGGGGGCGAGACCCAGTACTTC. Residues: CASTRTGGETQYF.

The CDR3 DNA reads as TGTGCCATCAGTGACCGGACTGCAAGCTCCTACAATGAGCAGTTCTTC. Translation: CAISDRTASSYNEQFF. The rearrangement uses TRBV10-3 and TRBJ2-1; weak D call: TRBD2 (5 bases). This CDR3 is 16 amino acids long. CDR1 and CDR2 (germline): ENHRY, SYGVKD. Trimming left V 3 bases short and J 0 bases short, with 12 bases between.

The genes are TRBV18 and TRBJ1-3; D unclear. The germline CDR1 and CDR2 sequences are KGHSH and LQKENI. The CDR3 covers 15 residues. V lost 5 bases and J 4 bases, leaving 15 bases between the germline ends. This CDR3 reads CASSTPGSIGNTIYF. The CDR3 nucleotides are TGTGCCAGCTCAACCCCGGGATCAATAGGAAACACCATATATTTT.

This clone was seen once. The genes are TRBV11-2 and TRBJ1-4; 8 nucleotides match TRBD1. Per germline, CDR1 SGHAT and CDR2 FQNNGV. V shed 5 bases and J 2 bases; nucleotides not matched to a gene: 4. The CDR3 runs 15 residues. DNA of the CDR3: TGTGCCAGCAGCAGGACAGGGAACACTAATGAAAAACTGTTTTTT. This sequence encodes CASSRTGNTNEKLFF.

The gene calls are TRBV9 and TRBJ2-1; D is uncertain. CDR3 size: 14 residues. Germline V gives CDR1 SGDLS, CDR2 YYNGEE. Trimming stripped 0 bases from V and 8 bases from J, with 12 bases between. The DNA of the CDR3 is TGTGCCAGCAGCGTAGATCCCCTAGTTGATGAGCAGTTCTTC. The encoded protein is CASSVDPLVDEQFF.

The chain links TRBV11-1 to TRBJ2-7, with D perhaps matching TRBD2 (6 bases). V was trimmed by 5 bases and J by 2 bases, leaving 16 bases between them. CDR3 size: 15 residues. Germline-derived CDR1 and CDR2 are SGHAT and FQDESV (reference sequence). CDR3 region: CASSPVKGRPYEQYF. CDR3 in DNA: TGTGCCAGCAGCCCTGTTAAAGGGAGGCCCTACGAGCAGTACTTC.

The V call is TRBV12-3 or TRBV12-4, the J call TRBJ1-6, with D hard to call. V was cut by 5 bases and J by 8 bases, with 4 bases left in between. The CDR3 contains 11 residues. The CDR3 nucleotides read TGTGCCAGCAGTCCCTATTCACCCCTCCACTTT. Translated: CASSPYSPLHF.

This chain joins TRBV27 and TRBJ2-7; possibly TRBD2 for D (7 bases). This CDR3 is 14 amino acids long. Germline loops: CDR1 MNHEY, CDR2 SMNVEV (reference sequence). Trimming pared 5 bases from V and 2 bases from J, leaving 13 bases between. CDR3 sequence: CASSHSGGPYEQYF. The CDR3 nucleotides read TGTGCCAGCAGTCACTCGGGGGGCCCCTACGAGCAGTACTTC.

CDR3 sequence reads: CASSVTGLAYGYTF. In DNA form, the CDR3 reads TGTGCCAGCAGCGTAACAGGTCTGGCCTATGGCTACACCTTC. The V call is TRBV5-6, the J call TRBJ1-2, with a weak D call TRBD1 (5 bases). The V end was cut by 4 bases, the J end by 4 bases, with 14 bases between. CDR3 length: 14 amino acids. Germline CDR1 SGHDT, CDR2 YYEEEE.

This clone has a single count. The V call is TRBV3-1 (or the pseudogene TRBV3-2), the J call TRBJ2-5; D is ambiguous. The CDR3 is made up of 15 amino acids. Germline V gene lookup returns CDR1 LGHDT and CDR2 YNNKEL (reference sequence). V lost 4 bases and J 5 bases, leaving 17 bases between the germline ends. CDR3 nucleotide sequence: TGTGCCAGCAGCCCTACAGTCGGTCGTGCGGAGACCCAGTACTTC. This codes for CASSPTVGRAETQYF.

The V and J genes are TRBV7-9 and TRBJ1-1; the D gene is possibly TRBD1 (5 bases). The CDR3 is made up of 19 amino acids. Germline CDR1 reads SEHNR; CDR2 reads FQNEAQ (reference sequence). Trimming removed 2 bases at V and 1 base at J, with 23 bases between. The CDR3: CASSLSPEIDSSWNTEAFF. In nucleotides, the CDR3 is TGTGCCAGCAGCTTATCGCCTGAGATAGACAGTTCCTGGAACACTGAAGCTTTCTTT.

The genes are TRBV28 and TRBJ1-2, with 7 bases matching TRBD1. J lost 4 bases, V lost 5 bases, and 7 bases had no gene match. The CDR3 runs to 14 residues. Looked up from germline, CDR1 is MDHEN and CDR2 is SYDVKM. The CDR3 nucleotides are TGTGCCAGCAGTCCTTCGGGGACAGCCTATGGCTACACCTTC. This encodes CASSPSGTAYGYTF.

J is TRBJ1-4 and V is TRBV6-5; D is unclear. The V gene lost 7 bases and the J gene lost 6 bases, with 9 bases spanning the gap. This CDR3 is 12 amino acids long. Germline CDR1 MNHEY, CDR2 SVGAGI. The CDR3 sequence: CASNPPDEKLFF. For the CDR3, the DNA is TGTGCCAGCAACCCTCCAGATGAAAAACTGTTTTTT.

This clone appeared a few times. This chain joins TRBV9 and TRBJ1-1, with D uncertain. The ends were cut back, 4 bases at V and 3 bases at J, with 13 bases in the middle. Germline V CDR1 and CDR2: SGDLS, YYNGEE. This CDR3 is built from 14 residues. The CDR3 here is CASSREAIDTEAFF. CDR3 bases: TGTGCCAGCAGCCGGGAGGCAATTGACACTGAAGCTTTCTTT.